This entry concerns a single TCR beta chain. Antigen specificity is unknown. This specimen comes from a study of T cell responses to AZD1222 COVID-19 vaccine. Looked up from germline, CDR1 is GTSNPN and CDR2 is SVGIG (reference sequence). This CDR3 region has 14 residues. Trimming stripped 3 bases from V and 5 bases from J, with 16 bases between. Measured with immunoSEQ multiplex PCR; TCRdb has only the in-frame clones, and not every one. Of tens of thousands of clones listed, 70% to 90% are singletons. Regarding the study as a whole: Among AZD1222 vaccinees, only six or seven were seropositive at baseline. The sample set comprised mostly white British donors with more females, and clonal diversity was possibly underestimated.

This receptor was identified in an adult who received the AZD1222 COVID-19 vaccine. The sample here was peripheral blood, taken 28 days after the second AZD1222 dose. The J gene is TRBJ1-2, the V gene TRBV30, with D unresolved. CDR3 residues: CAWSEARYPYGYTF. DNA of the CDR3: TGTGCCTGGAGCGAGGCCAGGTACCCTTATGGCTACACCTTC. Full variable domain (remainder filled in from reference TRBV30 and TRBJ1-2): SQTIHQWPATLVQPVGSPLSLECTVEGTSNPNLYWYRQAAGRGLQLLFYSVGIGQISSEVPQNLSASRPQDRQFILSSKKLLLSDSGFYLCAWSEARYPYGYTFGSGTRLTVV.